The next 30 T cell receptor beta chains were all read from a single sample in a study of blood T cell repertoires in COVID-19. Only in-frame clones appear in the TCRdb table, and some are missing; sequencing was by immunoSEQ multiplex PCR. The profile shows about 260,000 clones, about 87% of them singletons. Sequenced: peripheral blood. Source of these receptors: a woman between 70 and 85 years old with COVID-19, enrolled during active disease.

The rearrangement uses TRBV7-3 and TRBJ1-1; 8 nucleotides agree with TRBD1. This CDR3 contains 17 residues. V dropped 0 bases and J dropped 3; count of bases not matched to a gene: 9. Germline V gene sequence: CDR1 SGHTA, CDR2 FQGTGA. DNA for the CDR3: TGTGCCAGCAGCTTAACGGCGTCAGGGGGCTGGGACACTGAAGCTTTCTTT. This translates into CASSLTASGGWDTEAFF.

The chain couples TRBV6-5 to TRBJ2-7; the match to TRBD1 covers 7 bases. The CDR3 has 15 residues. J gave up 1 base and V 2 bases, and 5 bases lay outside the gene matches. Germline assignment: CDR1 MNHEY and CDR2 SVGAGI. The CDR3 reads CASSYTKQGSYEQYF. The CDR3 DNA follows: TGTGCCAGCAGTTACACCAAACAGGGGTCCTACGAGCAGTACTTC.

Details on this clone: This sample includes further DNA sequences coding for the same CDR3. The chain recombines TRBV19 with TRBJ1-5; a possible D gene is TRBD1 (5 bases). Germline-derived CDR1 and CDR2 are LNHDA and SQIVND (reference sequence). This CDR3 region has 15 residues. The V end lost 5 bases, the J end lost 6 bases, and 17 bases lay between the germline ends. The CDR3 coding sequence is TGTGCCAGTAGTCGGAGGGGTGGGGAAGGTCAGCCCCAGCATTTT. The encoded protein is CASSRRGGEGQPQHF.

The CDR3 spells CASSLGGYPTDTQYF. CDR3 nucleotide sequence: TGTGCCAGCAGCTTAGGCGGGTACCCCACAGATACGCAGTATTTT. This rearrangement joins TRBV7-3 to TRBJ2-3; TRBD2 might be the D (5 bases). CDR3 length equals 15 residues. Trimming took off 2 bases at V and 2 bases at J, with 11 bases between the two ends. Germline V gene sequence: CDR1 SGHTA, CDR2 FQGTGA.

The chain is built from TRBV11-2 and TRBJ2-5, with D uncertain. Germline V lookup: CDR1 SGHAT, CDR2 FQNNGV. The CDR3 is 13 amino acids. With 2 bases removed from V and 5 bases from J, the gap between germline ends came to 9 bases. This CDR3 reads CASSLSSLETQYF. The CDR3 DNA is TGTGCCAGCAGCTTATCCTCCCTGGAGACCCAGTACTTC.

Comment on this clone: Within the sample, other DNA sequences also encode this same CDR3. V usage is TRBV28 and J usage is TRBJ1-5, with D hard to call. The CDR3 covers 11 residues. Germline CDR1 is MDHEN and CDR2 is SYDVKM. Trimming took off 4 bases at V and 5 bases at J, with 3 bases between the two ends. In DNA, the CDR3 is TGTGCCAGCAGTTCTGATCAGCCCCAGCATTTT. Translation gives CASSSDQPQHF.

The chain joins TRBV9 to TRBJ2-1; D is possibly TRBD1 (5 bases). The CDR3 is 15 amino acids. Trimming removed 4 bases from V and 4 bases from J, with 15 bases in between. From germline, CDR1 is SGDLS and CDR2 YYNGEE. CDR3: CASSQHPDSYNEQFF. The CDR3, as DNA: TGTGCCAGCAGCCAACACCCCGACAGTTACAATGAGCAGTTCTTC. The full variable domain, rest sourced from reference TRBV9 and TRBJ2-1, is DSGVTQTPKHLITATGQRVTLRCSPRSGDLSVYWYQQSLDQGLQFLIQYYNGEERAKGNILERFSAQQFPDLHSELNLSSLELGDSALYFCASSQHPDSYNEQFFGPGTRLTVL.

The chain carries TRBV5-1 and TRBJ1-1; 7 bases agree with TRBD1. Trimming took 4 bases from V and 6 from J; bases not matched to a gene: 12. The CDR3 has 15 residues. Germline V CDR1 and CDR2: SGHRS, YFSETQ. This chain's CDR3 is CASSTGDRVGSEAFF. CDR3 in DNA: TGCGCCAGCAGCACAGGAGACAGGGTTGGGTCTGAAGCTTTCTTT.

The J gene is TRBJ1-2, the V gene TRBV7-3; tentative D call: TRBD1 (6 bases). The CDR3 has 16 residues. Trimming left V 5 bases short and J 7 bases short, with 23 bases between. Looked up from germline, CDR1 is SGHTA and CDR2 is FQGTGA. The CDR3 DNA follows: TGTGCCAGCAGCCCACAAGCAGACACAGGGTTGTCTGGCTACACCTTC. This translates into CASSPQADTGLSGYTF.

The CDR3 coding sequence is TGTGCCAGCAGAGCGGAGTCCCACAATGAGCAGTTCTTC. This encodes CASRAESHNEQFF. The rearrangement links TRBV3-1 (or the pseudogene TRBV3-2) to TRBJ2-1, with a weak D call TRBD2 (5 bases). This CDR3 is built from 13 residues. Trimming cost V 6 bases and J 5 bases, with 11 bases left between them. The germline V gene encodes CDR1 LGHDT and CDR2 YNNKEL (reference sequence).

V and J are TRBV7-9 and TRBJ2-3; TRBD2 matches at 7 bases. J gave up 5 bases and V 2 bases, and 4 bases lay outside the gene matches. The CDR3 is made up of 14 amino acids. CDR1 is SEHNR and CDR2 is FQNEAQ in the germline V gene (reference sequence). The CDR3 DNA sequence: TGTGCCAGCAGCTTAATGGCTAGCGGAGATACGCAGTATTTT. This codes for CASSLMASGDTQYF.

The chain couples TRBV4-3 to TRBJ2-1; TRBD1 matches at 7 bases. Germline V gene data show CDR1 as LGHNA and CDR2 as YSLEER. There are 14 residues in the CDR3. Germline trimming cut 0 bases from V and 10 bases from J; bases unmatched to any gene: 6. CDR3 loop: CASSQELRQGEQFF. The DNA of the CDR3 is TGCGCCAGCAGCCAAGAATTAAGACAGGGCGAGCAGTTCTTC.

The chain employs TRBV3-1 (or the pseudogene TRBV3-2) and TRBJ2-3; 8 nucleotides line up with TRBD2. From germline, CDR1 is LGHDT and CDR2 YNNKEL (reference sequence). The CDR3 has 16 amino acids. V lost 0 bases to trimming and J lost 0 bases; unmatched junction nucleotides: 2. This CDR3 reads CASSQDSSGSTDTQYF. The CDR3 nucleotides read TGTGCCAGCAGCCAAGATTCTAGCGGGAGCACAGATACGCAGTATTTT.

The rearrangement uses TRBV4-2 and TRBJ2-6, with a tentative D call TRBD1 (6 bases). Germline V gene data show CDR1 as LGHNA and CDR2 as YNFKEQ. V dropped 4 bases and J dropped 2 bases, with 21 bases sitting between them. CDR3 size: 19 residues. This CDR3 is CASSPDRPGPGAGANVLTF. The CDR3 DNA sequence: TGTGCCAGCAGCCCCGATCGGCCCGGCCCAGGGGCTGGGGCCAACGTCCTGACTTTC.

The CDR3 protein is CASSLARGLVTGELFF. Here the CDR3 DNA reads TGTGCCAGCAGCTTGGCCCGTGGGCTCGTCACCGGGGAGCTGTTTTTT. The chain has TRBV5-4 and TRBJ2-2; D not resolved. The ends were cut back, 0 bases at V and 4 bases at J, with 13 bases in the middle. The V gene's germline CDR1 is SGHNT and CDR2 YYREEE (reference sequence). The CDR3 is 16 residues long.

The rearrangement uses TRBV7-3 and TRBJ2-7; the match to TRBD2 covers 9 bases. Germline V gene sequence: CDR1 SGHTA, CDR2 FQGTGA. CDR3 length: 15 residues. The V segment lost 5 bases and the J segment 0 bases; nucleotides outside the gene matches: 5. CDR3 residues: CASSPLSGSSYEQYF. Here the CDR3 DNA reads TGTGCCAGCAGCCCACTTAGCGGGAGCTCCTACGAGCAGTACTTC.

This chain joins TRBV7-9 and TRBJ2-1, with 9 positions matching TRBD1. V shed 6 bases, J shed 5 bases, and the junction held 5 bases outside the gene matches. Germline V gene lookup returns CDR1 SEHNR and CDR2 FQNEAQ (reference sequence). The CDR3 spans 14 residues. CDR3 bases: TGTGCCAGCAGTGGGACAGGGTTCAACAATGAGCAGTTCTTC. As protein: CASSGTGFNNEQFF.

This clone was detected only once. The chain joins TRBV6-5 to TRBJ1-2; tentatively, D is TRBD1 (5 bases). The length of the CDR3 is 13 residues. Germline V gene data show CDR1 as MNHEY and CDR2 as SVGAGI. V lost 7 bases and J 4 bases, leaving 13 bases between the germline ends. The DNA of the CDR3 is TGTGCCAGCACAGTGGACACCATCTATGGCTACACCTTC. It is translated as CASTVDTIYGYTF.

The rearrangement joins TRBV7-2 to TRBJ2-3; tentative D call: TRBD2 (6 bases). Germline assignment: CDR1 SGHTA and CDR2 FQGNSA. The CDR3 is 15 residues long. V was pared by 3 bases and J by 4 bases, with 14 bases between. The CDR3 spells CASSLTRWSPDTQYF. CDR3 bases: TGTGCCAGCAGCTTGACTAGATGGTCTCCAGATACGCAGTATTTT.

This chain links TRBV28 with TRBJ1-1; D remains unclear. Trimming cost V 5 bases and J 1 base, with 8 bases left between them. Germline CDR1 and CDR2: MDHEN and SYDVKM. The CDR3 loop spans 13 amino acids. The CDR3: CASSQYRNTEAFF. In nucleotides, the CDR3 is TGTGCCAGCAGTCAATACAGGAACACTGAAGCTTTCTTT. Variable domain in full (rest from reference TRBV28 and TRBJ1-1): DVKVTQSSRYLVKRTGEKVFLECVQDMDHENMFWYRQDPGLGLRLIYFSYDVKMKEKGDIPEGYSVSREKKERFSLILESASTNQTSMYLCASSQYRNTEAFFGQGTRLTVV.

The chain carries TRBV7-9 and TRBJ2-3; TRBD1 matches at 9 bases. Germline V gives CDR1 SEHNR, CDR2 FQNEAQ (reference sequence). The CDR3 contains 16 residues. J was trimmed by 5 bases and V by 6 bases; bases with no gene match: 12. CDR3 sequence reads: CASRANPGQGGDTQYF. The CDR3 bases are TGTGCCAGCAGAGCAAATCCGGGACAGGGAGGAGATACGCAGTATTTT.

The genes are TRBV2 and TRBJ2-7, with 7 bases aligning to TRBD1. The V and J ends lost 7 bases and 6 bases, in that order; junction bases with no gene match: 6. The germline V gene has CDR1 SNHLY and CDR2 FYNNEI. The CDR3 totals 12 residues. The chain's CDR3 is CASILTGREQYF. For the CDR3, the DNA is TGTGCCAGCATTTTGACAGGGCGCGAGCAGTACTTC.

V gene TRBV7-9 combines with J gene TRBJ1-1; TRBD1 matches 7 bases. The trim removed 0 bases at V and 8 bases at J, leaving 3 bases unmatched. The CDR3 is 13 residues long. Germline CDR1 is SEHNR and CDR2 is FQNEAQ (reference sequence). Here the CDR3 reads CASSLAGGPEAFF. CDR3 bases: TGTGCCAGCAGCTTAGCAGGGGGCCCCGAAGCTTTCTTT.

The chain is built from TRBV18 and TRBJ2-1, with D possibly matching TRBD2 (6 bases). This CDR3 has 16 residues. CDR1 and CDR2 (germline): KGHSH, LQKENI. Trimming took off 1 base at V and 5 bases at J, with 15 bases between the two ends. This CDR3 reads CASSPRYGSSDNEQFF. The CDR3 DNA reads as TGTGCCAGCTCACCACGGTACGGGAGTTCCGACAATGAGCAGTTCTTC.

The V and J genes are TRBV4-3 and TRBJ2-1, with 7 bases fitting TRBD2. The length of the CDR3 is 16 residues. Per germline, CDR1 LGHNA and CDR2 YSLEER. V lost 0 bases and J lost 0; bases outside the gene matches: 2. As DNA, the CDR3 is TGCGCCAGCAGCCAAGATGGCGGGAGCTCCTACAATGAGCAGTTCTTC. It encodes CASSQDGGSSYNEQFF.

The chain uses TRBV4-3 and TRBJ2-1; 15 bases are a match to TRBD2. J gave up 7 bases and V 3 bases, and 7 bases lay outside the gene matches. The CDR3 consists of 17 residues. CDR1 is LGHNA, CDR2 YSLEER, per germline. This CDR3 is CASSQRTSGRAKNEQFF. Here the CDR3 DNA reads TGCGCCAGCAGCCAGAGGACTAGCGGGAGGGCCAAGAATGAGCAGTTCTTC.

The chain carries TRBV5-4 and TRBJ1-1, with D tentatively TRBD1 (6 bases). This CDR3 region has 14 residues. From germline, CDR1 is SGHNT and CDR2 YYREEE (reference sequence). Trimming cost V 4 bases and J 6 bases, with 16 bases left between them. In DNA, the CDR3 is TGTGCCAGCAGCCCGGGCAGGGGTGTTTCTGAAGCTTTCTTT. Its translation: CASSPGRGVSEAFF.

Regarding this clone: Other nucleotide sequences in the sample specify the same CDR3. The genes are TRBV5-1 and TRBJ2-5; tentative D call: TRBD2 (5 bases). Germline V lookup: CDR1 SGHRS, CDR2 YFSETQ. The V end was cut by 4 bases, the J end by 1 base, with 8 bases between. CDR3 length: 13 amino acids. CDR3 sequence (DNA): TGCGCCAGCAGCCTCGGGGTCCAAGAGACCCAGTACTTC. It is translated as CASSLGVQETQYF.

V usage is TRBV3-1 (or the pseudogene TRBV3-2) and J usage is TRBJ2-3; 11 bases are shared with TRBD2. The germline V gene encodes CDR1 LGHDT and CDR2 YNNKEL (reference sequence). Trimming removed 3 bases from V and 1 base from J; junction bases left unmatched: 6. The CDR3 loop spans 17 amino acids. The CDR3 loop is CASSHLLAGGGTDTQYF. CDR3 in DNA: TGTGCCAGCAGCCACCTCTTAGCGGGAGGGGGCACAGATACGCAGTATTTT.

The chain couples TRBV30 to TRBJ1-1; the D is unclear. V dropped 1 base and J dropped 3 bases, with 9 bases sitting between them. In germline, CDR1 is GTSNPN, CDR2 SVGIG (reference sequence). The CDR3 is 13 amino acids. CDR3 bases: TGTGCCTGGAGTGAGACCGGGGACACTGAAGCTTTCTTT. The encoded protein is CAWSETGDTEAFF.